This TCR beta chain came from a study of T cells in Graves' hyperthyroidism and ophthalmopathy. Using RNA transcripts as the source, TCR beta CDR3 regions were amplified. Primed by the HTBI set, a first-round RT-PCR was run on the TCR CDR3. In TCRdb, the multiplex PCR reads were re-called with MiXCR into one record per CDR3 protein. The table has 600,000 to 800,000 distinct CDR3 sequences, under 45% seen once. This CDR3 has 14 amino acids. Germline CDR1 reads LGHNA; CDR2 reads YNFKEQ. The V segment lost 3 bases and the J segment 6 bases; nucleotides outside the gene matches: 6. This sequence was found in a middle-aged woman with Graves' hyperthyroidism. The chain uses TRBV4-2 and TRBJ1-1; TRBD1 matches at 8 bases. Sequencing input: blood. Here the CDR3 DNA reads TGTGCCAGCAGCCATGACCTCAGGGGGCCTGAAGCTTTCTTT. This sequence encodes CASSHDLRGPEAFF.